Included here is one T cell receptor beta chain sequence, with context. Its antigen target is currently unknown. The input lacks base qualities; no much larger clone sits a single base away. This entry comes from a study of cytotoxic CD8 clonotypes in ibrutinib-treated CLL (dated by TCRdb to the early 2020s). General notes on the study: The cohort included about 15 treatment-naive and about a dozen relapsed/refractory patients; some 18 were IGHV unmutated. Partial responses were observed in around 25 patients and complete responses in 2; after a median follow-up of around 68 months, remission was maintained in approximately 14 patients and progression was observed in about twelve. Samples at response were collected after a median of about twelve months of treatment, with a range of about 6 to 40 months. An average of approximately 260,000 productive templates and 80,000 to 100,000 productive rearrangements was obtained per sample. Of the approximately 87 participants in the trial, about 25 had longitudinal samples available. Cryopreserved peripheral blood mononuclear cells were collected before treatment, at response, and at either disease progression or sustained remission. Every remission and progressive disease sample was obtained while ibrutinib was still being received by the patients. The paper as a whole reports these results and caveats: At ibrutinib response clonality went up, during sustained remission it held steady, and at progression it dropped back toward baseline. At baseline, clonality was higher than in age-matched healthy donors and showed a strong correlation with circulating CD8+ T-cell counts. Sampling times were not matched between sustained-remission and progressing patients, and lymph node repertoires were not studied. Public clonotypes were rare and either contracted or stayed stable during treatment, and the rise in clonality at ibrutinib response reflected the expansion of private clonotypes.

On a MiSeq, deep resolution sequencing aimed for a depth between 1 in 1 million and 1 in 200,000 T cells, with each clonotype covered 10x on average. The immunoSEQ hsTCRB Kit was used to generate TCR beta libraries. From the authors' description of their analysis: The data were analyzed with ImmunoSEQ Analyzer and ImmunoSEQ Data Assistant, and V, D and J gene assignments followed IMGT definitions. Clonality, which ranges from 0 to 1, was calculated by subtracting the normalized Shannon entropy of productive rearrangement frequencies from one. Public clonotype analysis was restricted to overrepresented clonotypes comprising at least 0.05% of each patient's repertoire. About a dozen repertoires from age-matched healthy donors, obtained from immuneACCESS, served as clonality controls. The immuneACCESS repertoire file appears here via TCRdb, limited to in-frame rearrangements. These files lack a portion of the clones; in checked studies, under half of the deficit traces to unresolved V genes, and the cause of the others is not known. The DNA gave D and trimming, while V, J and clone size come from that table. This sample comprises roughly 150,000 clones, roughly 86% of them detected only once. About 2% of the sample is held by the ten biggest clonotypes.

CDR3 length: 13 amino acids, cysteine to phenylalanine. The only DNA kept is the CDR3, 39 bases in frame from the first base. For CDR1 and CDR2, the germline V gene lists MDHEN and SYDVKM. V and J are truncated by 3 bases and 9 bases respectively, leaving an intervening sequence of 15 bases. Interpreted using the paper, the time point label stands for: about a year on ibrutinib. For TCR beta library preparation, roughly 2 micrograms of genomic DNA were extracted from the cryopreserved PBMCs. Longitudinal blood samples from CLL patients on ibrutinib monotherapy were analyzed using high-throughput TCR beta sequencing. Patients were enrolled in a phase 2 open-label single-center ibrutinib monotherapy trial.

The receptor's source is a human donor with chronic lymphocytic leukemia. The sample consisted of PBMCs, taken after 12 months of ibrutinib treatment. The rearrangement combines TRBV28 with TRBJ2-7; a tentative D match to TRBD2 spans 5 bases. At the DNA level, the sequence is TGTGCCAGCAGTTTTCCGGGAAATGCGTGGCAGTACTTC. Translated, it reads CASSFPGNAWQYF.